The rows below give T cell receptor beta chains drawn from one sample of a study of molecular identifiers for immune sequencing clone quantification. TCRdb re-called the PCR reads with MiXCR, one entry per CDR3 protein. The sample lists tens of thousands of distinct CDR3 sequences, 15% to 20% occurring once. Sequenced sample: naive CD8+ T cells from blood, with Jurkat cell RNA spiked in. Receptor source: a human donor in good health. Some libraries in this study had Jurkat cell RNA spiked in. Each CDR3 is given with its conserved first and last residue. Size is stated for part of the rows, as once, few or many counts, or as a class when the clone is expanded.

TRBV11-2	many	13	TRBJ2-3	CASRPPYTDTQYF
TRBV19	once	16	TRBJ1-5	CASTPGGGLSSQPQHF
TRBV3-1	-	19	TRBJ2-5	CASSQGVKAFGQGEETQYF
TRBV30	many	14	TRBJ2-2	CAWSVLVNTGELFF
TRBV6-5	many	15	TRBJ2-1	CASSYSTSGGGEQFF
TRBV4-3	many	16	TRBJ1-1	CASSQDWQGVFTEAFF
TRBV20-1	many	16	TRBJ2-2	CSARAGTVANTGELFF
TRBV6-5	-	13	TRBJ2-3	CASSYTNTDTQYF
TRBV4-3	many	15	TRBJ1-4	CASSQGSPANEKLFF
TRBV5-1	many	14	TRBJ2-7	CASSLASGTYEQYF
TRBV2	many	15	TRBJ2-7	CASTEQGSSGYEQYF
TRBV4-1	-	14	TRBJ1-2	CASSQGRQAIGYTF
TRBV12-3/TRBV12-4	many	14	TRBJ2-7	CASSWGMTSYEQYF
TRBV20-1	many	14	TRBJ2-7	CSATLIAGADEQYF
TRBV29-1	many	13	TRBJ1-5	CSVLPGDNQPQHF
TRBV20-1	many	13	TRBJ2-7	CSARYYRGYEQYF
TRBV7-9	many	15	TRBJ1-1	CASSLVGFGNTEAFF
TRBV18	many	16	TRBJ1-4	CASSRDRETTNEKLFF
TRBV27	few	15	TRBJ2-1	CASSPSPSSYNEQFF
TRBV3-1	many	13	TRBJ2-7	CASSQEPSYEQYF
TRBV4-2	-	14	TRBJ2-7	CASSPTGTLYEQYF
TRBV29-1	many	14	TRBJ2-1	CSVEPPLSAGEQFF
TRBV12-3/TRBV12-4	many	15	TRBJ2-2	CASRATGTNTGELFF
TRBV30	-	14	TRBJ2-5	CAWTRTSRQETQYF
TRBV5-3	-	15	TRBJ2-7	CASSPAGVRSYEQYF
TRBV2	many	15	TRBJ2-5	CASNGLAGPQETQYF
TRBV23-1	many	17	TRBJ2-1	CASSQSSGNGAYNEQFF
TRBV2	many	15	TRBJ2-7	CASSMPQDSTYEQYF
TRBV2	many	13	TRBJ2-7	CASSGGGSYEQYF
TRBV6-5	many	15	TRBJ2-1	CASSYNAGPYNEQFF
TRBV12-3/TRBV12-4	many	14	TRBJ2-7	CASSPGLPHNEQYF
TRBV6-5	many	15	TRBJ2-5	CASSYSIGVQETQYF
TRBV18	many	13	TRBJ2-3	CASSPPSTDTQYF
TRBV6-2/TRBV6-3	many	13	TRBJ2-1	CASSSDSRNEQFF
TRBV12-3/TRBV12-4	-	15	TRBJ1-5	CASSFAGESNQPQHF